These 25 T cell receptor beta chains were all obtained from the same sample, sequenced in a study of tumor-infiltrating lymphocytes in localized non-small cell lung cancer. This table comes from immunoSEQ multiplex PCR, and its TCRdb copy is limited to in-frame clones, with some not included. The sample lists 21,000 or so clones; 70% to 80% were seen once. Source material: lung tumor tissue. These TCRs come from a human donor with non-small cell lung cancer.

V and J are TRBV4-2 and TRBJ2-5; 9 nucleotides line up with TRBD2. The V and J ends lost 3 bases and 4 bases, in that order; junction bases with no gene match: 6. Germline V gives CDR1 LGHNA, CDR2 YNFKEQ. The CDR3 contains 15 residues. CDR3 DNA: TGTGCCAGCAGCCAGGAAGCGGGAGGCGCAGAGACCCAGTACTTC. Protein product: CASSQEAGGAETQYF.

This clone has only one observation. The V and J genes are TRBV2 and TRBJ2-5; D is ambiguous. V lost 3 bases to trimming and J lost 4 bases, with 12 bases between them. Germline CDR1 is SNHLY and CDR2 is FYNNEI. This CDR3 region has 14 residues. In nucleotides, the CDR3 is TGTGCCAGCAGTGAGGGCAGGAATGGAGAGACCCAGTACTTC. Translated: CASSEGRNGETQYF.

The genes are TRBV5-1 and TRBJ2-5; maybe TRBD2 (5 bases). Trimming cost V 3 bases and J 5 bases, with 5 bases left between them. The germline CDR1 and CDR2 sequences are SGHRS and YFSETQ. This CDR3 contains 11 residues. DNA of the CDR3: TGCGCCAGCAGCTCGGGGGAGACCCAGTACTTC. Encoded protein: CASSSGETQYF.

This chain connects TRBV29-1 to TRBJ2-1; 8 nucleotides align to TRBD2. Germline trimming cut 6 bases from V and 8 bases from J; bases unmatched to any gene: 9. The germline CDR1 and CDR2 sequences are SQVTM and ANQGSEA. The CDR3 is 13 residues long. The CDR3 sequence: CSVGRTSFDEQFF. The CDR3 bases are TGCAGCGTGGGGCGGACTAGCTTCGATGAGCAGTTCTTC.

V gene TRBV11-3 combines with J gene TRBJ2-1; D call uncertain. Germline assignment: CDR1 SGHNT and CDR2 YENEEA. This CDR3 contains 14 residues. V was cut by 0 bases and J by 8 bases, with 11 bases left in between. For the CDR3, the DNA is TGTGCCAGCAGCTTAGAAAGTGGGATTGATGAGCAGTTCTTC. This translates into CASSLESGIDEQFF.

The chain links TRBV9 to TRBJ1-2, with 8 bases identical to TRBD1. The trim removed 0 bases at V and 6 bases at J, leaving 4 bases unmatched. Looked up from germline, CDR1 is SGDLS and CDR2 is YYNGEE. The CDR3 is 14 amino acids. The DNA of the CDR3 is TGTGCCAGCAGCGTAGGGCTACAGGGGGATGGCTACACCTTC. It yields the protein CASSVGLQGDGYTF.

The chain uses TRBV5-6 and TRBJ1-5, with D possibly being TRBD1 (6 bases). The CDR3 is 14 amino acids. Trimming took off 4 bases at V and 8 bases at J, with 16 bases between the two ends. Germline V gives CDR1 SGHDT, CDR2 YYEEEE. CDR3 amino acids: CASSRGPRDKPQHF. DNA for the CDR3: TGTGCCAGCAGCAGAGGCCCCAGGGACAAGCCCCAGCATTTT.

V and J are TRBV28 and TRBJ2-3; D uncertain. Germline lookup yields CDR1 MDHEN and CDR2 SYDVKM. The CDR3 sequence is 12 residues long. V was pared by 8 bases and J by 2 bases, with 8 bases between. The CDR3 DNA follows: TGTGCCAGCGCCCAACCCACAGATACGCAGTATTTT. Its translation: CASAQPTDTQYF. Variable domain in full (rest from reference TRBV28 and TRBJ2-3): DVKVTQSSRYLVKRTGEKVFLECVQDMDHENMFWYRQDPGLGLRLIYFSYDVKMKEKGDIPEGYSVSREKKERFSLILESASTNQTSMYLCASAQPTDTQYFGPGTRLTVL.

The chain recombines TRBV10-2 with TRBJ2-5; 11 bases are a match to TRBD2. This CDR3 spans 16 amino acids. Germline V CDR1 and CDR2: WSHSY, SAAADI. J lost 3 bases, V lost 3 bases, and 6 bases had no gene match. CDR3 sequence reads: CASSEALAGGKETQYF. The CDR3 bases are TGCGCCAGCAGTGAAGCCTTAGCGGGAGGGAAAGAGACCCAGTACTTC.

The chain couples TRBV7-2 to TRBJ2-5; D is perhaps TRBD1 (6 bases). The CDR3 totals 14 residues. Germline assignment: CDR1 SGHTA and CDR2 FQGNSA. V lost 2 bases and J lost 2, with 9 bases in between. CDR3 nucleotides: TGTGCCAGCAGCTTAATCAGGGGACAAGAGACCCAGTACTTC. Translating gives CASSLIRGQETQYF.

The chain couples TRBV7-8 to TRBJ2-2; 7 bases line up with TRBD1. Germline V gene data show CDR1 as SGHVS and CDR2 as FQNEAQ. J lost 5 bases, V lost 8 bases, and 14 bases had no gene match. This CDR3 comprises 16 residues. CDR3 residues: CASRLPPGGLTGELFF. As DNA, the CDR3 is TGTGCCAGCCGCCTTCCCCCAGGGGGTTTGACCGGGGAGCTGTTTTTT.

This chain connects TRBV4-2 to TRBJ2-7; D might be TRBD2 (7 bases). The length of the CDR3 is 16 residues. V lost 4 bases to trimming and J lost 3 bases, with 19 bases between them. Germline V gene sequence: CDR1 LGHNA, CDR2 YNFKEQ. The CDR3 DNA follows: TGTGCCAGCAGCCGGGAGGGGGTAGGTTCTAGCTACGAGCAGTACTTC. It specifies CASSREGVGSSYEQYF.

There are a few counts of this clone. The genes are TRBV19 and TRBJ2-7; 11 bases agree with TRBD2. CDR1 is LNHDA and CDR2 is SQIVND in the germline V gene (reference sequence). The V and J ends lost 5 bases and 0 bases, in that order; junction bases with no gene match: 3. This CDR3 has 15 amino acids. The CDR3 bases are TGTGCCAGTAGTGCCACTAGCGGGAGCTCCTACGAGCAGTACTTC. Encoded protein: CASSATSGSSYEQYF.

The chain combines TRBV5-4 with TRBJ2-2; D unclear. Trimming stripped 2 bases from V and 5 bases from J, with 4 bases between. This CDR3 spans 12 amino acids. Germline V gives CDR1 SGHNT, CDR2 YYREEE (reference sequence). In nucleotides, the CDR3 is TGTGCCAGCAGCTTAAAGACCGGGGAGCTGTTTTTT. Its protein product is CASSLKTGELFF.

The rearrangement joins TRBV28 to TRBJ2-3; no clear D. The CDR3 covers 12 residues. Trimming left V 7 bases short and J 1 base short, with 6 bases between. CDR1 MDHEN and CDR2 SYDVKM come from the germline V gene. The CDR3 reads CASMGGTDTQYF. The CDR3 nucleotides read TGTGCCAGCATGGGTGGCACAGATACGCAGTATTTT.

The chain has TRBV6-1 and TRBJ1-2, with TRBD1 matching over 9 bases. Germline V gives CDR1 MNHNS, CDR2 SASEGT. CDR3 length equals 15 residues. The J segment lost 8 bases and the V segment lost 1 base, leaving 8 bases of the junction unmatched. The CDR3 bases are TGTGCCAGCAGTGAAGGGGGACAGGGAAAGTCAGGCTACACCTTC. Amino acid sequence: CASSEGGQGKSGYTF.

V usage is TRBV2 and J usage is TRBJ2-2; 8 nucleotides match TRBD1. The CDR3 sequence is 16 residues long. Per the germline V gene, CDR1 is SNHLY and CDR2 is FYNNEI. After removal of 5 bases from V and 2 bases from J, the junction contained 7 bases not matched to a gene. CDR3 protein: CASSRRTGINTGELFF. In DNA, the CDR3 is TGTGCCAGCAGTCGACGGACAGGGATTAACACCGGGGAGCTGTTTTTT. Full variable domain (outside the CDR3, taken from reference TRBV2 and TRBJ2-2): EPEVTQTPSHQVTQMGQEVILRCVPISNHLYFYWYRQILGQKVEFLVSFYNNEISEKSEIFDDQFSVERPDGSNFTLKIRSTKLEDSAMYFCASSRRTGINTGELFFGEGSRLTVL.

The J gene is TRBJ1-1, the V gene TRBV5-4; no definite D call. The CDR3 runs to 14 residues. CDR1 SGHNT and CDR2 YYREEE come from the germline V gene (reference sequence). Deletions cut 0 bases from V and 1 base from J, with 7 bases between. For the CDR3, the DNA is TGTGCCAGCAGCTTGGGACAAACGAACACTGAAGCTTTCTTT. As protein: CASSLGQTNTEAFF.

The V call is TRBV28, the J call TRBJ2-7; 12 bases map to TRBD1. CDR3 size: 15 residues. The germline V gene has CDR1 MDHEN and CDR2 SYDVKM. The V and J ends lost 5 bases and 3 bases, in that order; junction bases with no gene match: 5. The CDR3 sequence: CASSPGTGGDYEQYF. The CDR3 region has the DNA TGTGCCAGCAGTCCTGGGACAGGGGGCGACTACGAGCAGTACTTC.

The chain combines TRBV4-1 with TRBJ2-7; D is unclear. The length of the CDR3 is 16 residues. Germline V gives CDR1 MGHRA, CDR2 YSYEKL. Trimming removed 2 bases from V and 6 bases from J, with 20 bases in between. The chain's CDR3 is CASSQSDSASGVEQYF. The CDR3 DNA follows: TGCGCCAGCAGCCAAAGCGACTCCGCTAGTGGGGTCGAGCAGTACTTC.

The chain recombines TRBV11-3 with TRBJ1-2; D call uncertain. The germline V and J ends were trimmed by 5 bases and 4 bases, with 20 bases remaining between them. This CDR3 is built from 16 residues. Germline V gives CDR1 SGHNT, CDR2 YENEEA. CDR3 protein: CASSPRNGGQTYGYTF. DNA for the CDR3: TGTGCCAGCAGCCCCCGAAATGGAGGGCAGACCTATGGCTACACCTTC.

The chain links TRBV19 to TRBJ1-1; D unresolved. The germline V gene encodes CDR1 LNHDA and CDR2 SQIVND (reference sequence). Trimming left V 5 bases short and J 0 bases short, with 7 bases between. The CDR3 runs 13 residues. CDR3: CASSVSVNTEAFF. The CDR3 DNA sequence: TGTGCCAGTAGTGTCTCGGTGAACACTGAAGCTTTCTTT.

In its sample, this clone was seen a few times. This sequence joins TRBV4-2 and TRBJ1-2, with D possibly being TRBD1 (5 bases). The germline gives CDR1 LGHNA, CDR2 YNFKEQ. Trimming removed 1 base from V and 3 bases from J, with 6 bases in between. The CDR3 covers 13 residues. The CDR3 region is CASSQVRDYGYTF. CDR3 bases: TGTGCCAGCAGCCAAGTCAGGGACTATGGCTACACCTTC.

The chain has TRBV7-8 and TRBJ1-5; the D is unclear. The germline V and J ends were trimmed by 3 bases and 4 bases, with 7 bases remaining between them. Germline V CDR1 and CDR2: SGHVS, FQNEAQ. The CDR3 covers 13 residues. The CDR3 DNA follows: TGTGCCAGCAGCTTGTCCGAGAATCAGCCCCAGCATTTT. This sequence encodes CASSLSENQPQHF. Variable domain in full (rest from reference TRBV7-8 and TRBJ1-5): GAGVSQSPRYKVAKRGQDVALRCDPISGHVSLFWYQQALGQGPEFLTYFQNEAQLDKSGLPSDRFFAERPEGSVSTLKIQRTQQEDSAVYLCASSLSENQPQHFGDGTRLSIL.

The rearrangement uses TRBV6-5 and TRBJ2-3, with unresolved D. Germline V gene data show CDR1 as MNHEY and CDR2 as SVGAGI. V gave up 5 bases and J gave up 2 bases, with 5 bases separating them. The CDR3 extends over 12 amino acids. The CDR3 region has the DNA TGTGCCAGCAGTCAACACACAGATACGCAGTATTTT. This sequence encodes CASSQHTDTQYF.